The subject of this entry is one T cell receptor (beta chain). Either two negative PCRs, clearance, or symptom resolution qualified Cohort 3 donors as recovered. This entry comes from a study of blood T cell repertoires in COVID-19. Study summary: Acute-phase and convalescent COVID-19 samples originated in the United States, Italy and Spain.

Sequencing was performed with immunoSEQ multiplex PCR; in TCRdb, only in-frame clones are kept and a portion is missing. This repertoire shows fewer than 450,000 clones, less than 95% found once; its top ten account for about 0.63%. The CDR3 sequence is 14 residues long. The V gene lost 5 bases and the J gene lost 1 base, with 12 bases spanning the gap. Germline CDR1 and CDR2: SGHAT and FQNNGV. This receptor was obtained from a man aged 18 to 30 who had recovered from COVID-19. Sequencing was carried out using PBMCs or T cells enriched from blood (not recorded which). The chain combines TRBV11-2 with TRBJ2-7; D not certain. The DNA for the CDR3 is TGTGCCAGCAGCCTTAGTCCGACTTCCTACGAGCAGTACTTC. Its protein is CASSLSPTSYEQYF.